The 22 T cell receptor beta chains below come from one sample, sequenced in a study of CD8+CD57+ T cells in acquired aplastic anemia (dated by TCRdb to the late 2010s). The patients picked for sequencing were ones in whom flow cytometry had shown an expansion of CD8+CD57+ cells. TCRdb shows the sequencer as Illumina HiSeq 2000. Profiling of TCR beta VDJ combinations and CDR3 sequences used genomic DNA as the template. TCRdb's own reprocessing of the public reads used fastp at Q25 and MiXCR and kept productive beta chains. Each CDR3 protein gets just one entry, which takes the most common genes and DNA from the rows behind it. The sample table shows about 220,000 distinct CDR3 sequences, and around 45% are seen once. The biggest ten clones account for roughly 8% of the sample. The sample taken for sequencing was sorted CD4+, CD8+, or CD8+CD57+ T cells (not recorded which) from PBMCs. These receptors were collected from a human donor with aplastic anemia.

As to this clonotype: No conserved phenylalanine or tryptophan is present at the end of the CDR3, so a read error is the likely explanation. The DNA is omitted, as the CDR3 cannot be located on it reliably, and the CDR3 follows TCRdb's listing. The CDR3 loop is CASSSSDRD. J is TRBJ1-4 and V is TRBV7-4; the DNA was not compared with TRBD1, the D call given in the table. Both ends counted, the CDR3 spans 9 residues. Germline CDR1 reads SGHVT; CDR2 reads SQSDAQ.

There are many counts of this clonotype. This sequence joins TRBV4-1 and TRBJ1-3; D gene uncertain. V lost 6 bases and J lost 0, with 6 bases in between. The germline V gene encodes CDR1 MGHRA and CDR2 YSYEKL. The CDR3 covers 13 residues. The CDR3 spells CASSRDSGNTIYF. The CDR3 coding sequence is TGCGCCAGCAGTAGGGACTCTGGAAACACCATATATTTT.

This clonotype was seen more than once but under ten times. The rearrangement uses TRBV3-1 and TRBJ2-7; no firm D call. From germline, CDR1 is LGHDT and CDR2 YNNKEL (reference sequence). The CDR3 consists of 13 residues. The V and J ends lost 4 bases and 2 bases respectively, with 9 bases between them. For the CDR3, the DNA is TGTGCCAGCAGCCTTGAGAGCGCCTACGAGCAGTACTTC. Protein product: CASSLESAYEQYF.

This clonotype was recorded many times. The CDR3 sequence is CASSTEQLRDTSVQTQYF. The CDR3 nucleotides are TGTGCCAGCAGCACCGAACAACTCCGGGACACGTCTGTCCAGACCCAGTACTTC. This chain uses TRBV7-6 with TRBJ2-5; weak D call: TRBD1 (6 bases). This CDR3 comprises 18 residues. The germline CDR1 and CDR2 sequences are SGHVS and FNYEAQ. V dropped 5 bases and J dropped 6 bases, with 28 bases sitting between them.

The table lists this clonotype with a few counts. V and J are TRBV6-5 and TRBJ2-2; TRBD1 aligns across 10 bases. The V segment lost 6 bases and the J segment 4 bases; nucleotides outside the gene matches: 5. From germline, CDR1 is MNHEY and CDR2 SVGAGI. This CDR3 comprises 15 residues. The CDR3 loop is CASRFGTGVTGELFF. CDR3 coding DNA: TGTGCCAGCAGATTCGGGACAGGGGTCACCGGGGAGCTGTTTTTT.

As to this clonotype: One junction end disagrees with the germline gene, perhaps due to a read error. Here the CDR3 reads CASSWNSPGRALF. CDR3 bases: TGTGCCAGCAGCTGGAACTCCCCCGGAAGAGCACTCTTC. V gene TRBV7-2 combines with J gene TRBJ2-4; no firm D call. CDR3 size: 13 residues. Germline-derived CDR1 and CDR2 are SGHTA and FQGNSA.

This clonotype turned up a few times. CDR3 in amino acids: CASGSGGSSYNEQFF. The DNA of the CDR3 is TGTGCCAGCGGTTCGGGGGGGAGTTCCTACAATGAGCAGTTCTTC. This sequence joins TRBV9 and TRBJ2-1; 8 nucleotides line up with TRBD2. Germline V CDR1 and CDR2: SGDLS, YYNGEE. CDR3 length: 15 residues. Losses at the gene ends were 7 bases for V and 1 base for J; bases not matched to a gene: 7.

This clonotype was seen repeatedly, ten times or more. The chain links TRBV13 to TRBJ2-2; D possibly matches TRBD1 or TRBD2 (6 bases each). The V and J ends lost 6 bases and 0 bases respectively, with 14 bases between them. This CDR3 is 16 amino acids long. The germline V gene encodes CDR1 PRHDT and CDR2 FYEKMQ (reference sequence). As DNA, the CDR3 is TGTGCCAGCAGTCAAACTAGGGGGGCGAACACCGGGGAGCTGTTTTTT. It specifies CASSQTRGANTGELFF. Full variable domain (remainder filled in from reference TRBV13 and TRBJ2-2): AAGVIQSPRHLIKEKRETATLKCYPIPRHDTVYWYQQGPGQDPQFLISFYEKMQSDKGSIPDRFSAQQFSDYHSELNMSSLELGDSALYFCASSQTRGANTGELFFGEGSRLTVL.

Turning to this clonotype: A read error may account for a junction end that differs from germline. V and J are TRBV25-1 and TRBJ2-7, with D perhaps TRBD1 or TRBD2 (5 bases each). From germline, CDR1 is MGHDK and CDR2 SYGVNS. The CDR3 length is 12 residues. CDR3 nucleotide sequence: TGTGCCAGCAGTGGGGGGTGGAACGATCAGTACTTC. Its protein is CASSGGWNDQYF.

A note on this clonotype: Its ends do not fully match the called genes, so a read error is possible. The J gene is TRBJ1-2, the V gene TRBV20-1; D not certain. This CDR3 is 13 amino acids long. Germline CDR1 reads DFQATT; CDR2 reads SNEGSKA (reference sequence). The CDR3 DNA reads as TGCAGTGCTAGAAACTCAAACGCCGGGGAGTTCGCCTTC. Translated: CSARNSNAGEFAF.

This clonotype was seen repeatedly, ten times or more. The chain couples TRBV7-9 to TRBJ2-1, with D perhaps matching TRBD2 (5 bases). Germline V gives CDR1 SEHNR, CDR2 FQNEAQ (reference sequence). Trimming removed 8 bases from V and 7 bases from J, with 18 bases in between. The CDR3 covers 14 residues. In DNA form, the CDR3 reads TGTGCCAGCGGAGACACTAGTGCATCTAATGAGCAGTTCTTC. Its translation is CASGDTSASNEQFF. Using reference TRBV7-9 and TRBJ2-1 for the parts outside the CDR3, the full variable domain is DTGVSQNPRHKITKRGQNVTFRCDPISEHNRLYWYRQTLGQGPEFLTYFQNEAQLEKSRLLSDRFSAERPKGSFSTLEIQRTEQGDSAMYLCASGDTSASNEQFFGPGTRLTVL.

This clonotype has at least ten counts. J is TRBJ1-2 and V is TRBV9; tentatively, D is TRBD1 (6 bases). Trimming removed 4 bases at V and 8 bases at J, with 15 bases between. Germline CDR1 reads SGDLS; CDR2 reads YYNGEE. CDR3 length: 13 residues. CDR3: CASSPRTASGYTF. The CDR3 DNA reads as TGTGCCAGCAGCCCCCGGACAGCATCGGGCTACACCTTC.

A few counts support this clonotype. The V gene is TRBV18, the J gene TRBJ1-1; D remains unclear. The V end lost 5 bases, the J end lost 7 bases, and 11 bases lay between the germline ends. CDR1 and CDR2 from the germline V gene are KGHSH and LQKENI. The length of the CDR3 is 12 residues. DNA of the CDR3: TGTGCCAGCTCAACGCCGACGGTTGAAGCTTTCTTT. This codes for CASSTPTVEAFF.

There are many counts of this clonotype. J is TRBJ2-7 and V is TRBV5-8; D may match TRBD1 or TRBD2 (5 bases each). This CDR3 comprises 15 residues. V shed 2 bases and J shed 0 bases, with 12 bases lying between them. Germline lookup yields CDR1 SGHTS and CDR2 YDEGEE. This chain's CDR3 is CASSFLGRSSYEQYF. The CDR3 DNA is TGTGCCAGCAGCTTCCTGGGACGGAGCTCCTACGAGCAGTACTTC.

This clonotype was seen repeatedly, ten times or more. The V call is TRBV29-1, the J call TRBJ2-1; 14 bases are shared with TRBD2. Trimming at V came to 3 bases and at J to 3 bases, leaving 4 bases not matched to a gene. Germline loops: CDR1 SQVTM, CDR2 ANQGSEA. The CDR3 runs to 16 residues. CDR3 coding DNA: TGCAGCGTTGAGCCCGGGACTAGCGGGAGCTACAATGAGCAGTTCTTC. It yields the protein CSVEPGTSGSYNEQFF.

The chain has TRBV14 and TRBJ1-6, with 8 bases that match TRBD1. Looked up from germline, CDR1 is SGHDN and CDR2 is FVKESK. CDR3 length: 15 residues. Germline trimming cut 4 bases from V and 7 bases from J; bases unmatched to any gene: 6. The CDR3 loop is CASSRARQGNSPLHF. The CDR3 DNA sequence: TGTGCCAGCAGCCGAGCTCGACAGGGGAATTCACCCCTCCACTTT.

This clonotype was found once. The chain employs TRBV7-9 and TRBJ2-7; 14 positions match TRBD2. V lost 6 bases to trimming and J lost 0 bases; unmatched junction nucleotides: 10. The CDR3 sequence is 18 residues long. Looked up from germline, CDR1 is SEHNR and CDR2 is FQNEAQ (reference sequence). CDR3 in amino acids: CASRIKPGLAGDSYEQYF. The CDR3 DNA follows: TGTGCCAGCAGAATAAAACCGGGACTAGCGGGGGACTCCTACGAGCAGTACTTC.

The chain links TRBV5-6 to TRBJ2-7; perhaps TRBD2 as D (5 bases). The germline CDR1 and CDR2 sequences are SGHDT and YYEEEE. Between the trimmed V and J ends, which lost 2 bases and 0 bases, there was a span of 12 bases. The CDR3 totals 15 residues. In nucleotides, the CDR3 is TGTGCCAGCAGCTTCCGGGAAAGAGGCTCCTACGAGCAGTACTTC. This sequence encodes CASSFRERGSYEQYF.

The V gene is TRBV28, the J gene TRBJ1-2; tentatively, D is TRBD1 (6 bases). The CDR3 length is 15 residues. V was shortened by 4 bases and J by 4 bases, with 16 bases between the two germline ends. Germline CDR1 and CDR2: MDHEN and SYDVKM. The CDR3 is CASSSLQGGFYGYTF. DNA of the CDR3: TGTGCCAGCAGTTCCTTACAGGGTGGGTTCTATGGCTACACCTTC.

The V call is TRBV28, the J call TRBJ2-1; D is perhaps TRBD1 (7 bases). This CDR3 region has 16 residues. Trimming stripped 4 bases from V and 3 bases from J, with 16 bases between. From germline, CDR1 is MDHEN and CDR2 SYDVKM. The CDR3 DNA follows: TGTGCCAGCAGTTCACACCACAGGGGACTCTACAATGAGCAGTTCTTC. It specifies CASSSHHRGLYNEQFF.

The rearrangement uses TRBV6-5 and TRBJ1-1; possibly TRBD1 for D (6 bases). The germline V gene has CDR1 MNHEY and CDR2 SVGAGI. This CDR3 is 16 amino acids long. Trimming pared 6 bases from V and 3 bases from J, leaving 20 bases between. The CDR3 region is CASRPNAGDLDTEAFF. The CDR3 DNA reads as TGTGCCAGCAGGCCCAACGCAGGGGACTTGGACACTGAAGCTTTCTTT.

In its sample, this clonotype was seen many times. V gene TRBV2 combines with J gene TRBJ1-5; D is possibly TRBD1 (6 bases). The ends were cut back, 5 bases at V and 2 bases at J, with 19 bases in the middle. The CDR3 is 17 residues long. Germline V gives CDR1 SNHLY, CDR2 FYNNEI. The CDR3 DNA follows: TGTGCCAGCAGTCACCCGACAGGAGATGTGGGCAATCAGCCCCAGCATTTT. Residues: CASSHPTGDVGNQPQHF.